This T cell receptor beta chain was sequenced in a study of chemoradiotherapy in HPV16-positive cancers. On the study more broadly: Functional T-cell assays on two HPV16-positive patients' cells defined candidate HPV-specific clones and common TCR motifs. Regarding the study as a whole: Candidate HPV-specific clones and E7-related TCR motifs grew in tumor during treatment. Only a couple of HPV16-positive patients supplied the functional HPV-specificity definition.

Regarding this clone: Its target is unknown.

Germline trimming cut 5 bases from V and 3 bases from J; bases unmatched to any gene: 4. Germline lookup yields CDR1 SGHTA and CDR2 FQGTGA. The CDR3 consists of 13 residues. Clones were read by immunoSEQ multiplex PCR, and TCRdb kept only the in-frame ones, dropping some. The sample records about 5,100 clones, approximately 80% being singletons. The V gene is TRBV7-3, the J gene TRBJ2-7, with TRBD1 matching 7 bases. The sequencing here drew on tumor tissue, taken from a patient who underwent chemoradiotherapy. The clonotype comes from a human donor with HPV-associated anogenital cancer. DNA of the CDR3: TGTGCCAGCAGCCTTGGACAGGACTACGAGCAGTACTTC. It yields the protein CASSLGQDYEQYF.